These T cell receptor beta chains were read from a single sample in a study of T cells in Graves' hyperthyroidism and ophthalmopathy. TCRdb reanalysed the multiplex PCR reads using MiXCR and keeps one entry per CDR3 protein. The sample consists of some 500,000 distinct CDR3 sequences, around a quarter of them appearing once. Sequenced sample: blood. Receptors originate from a woman aged 30 to 39 with Graves' ophthalmopathy. Both conserved end residues are part of each CDR3. The D gene is left open where the match is weak. A clone size is listed for some rows: how often the clone was seen (once, few, many), or a class if it is expanded.

TRBJ2-7	many	.	TRBV30	CAWSVGGGYEQYF	TGTGCCTGGAGTGTGGGGGGAGGCTACGAGCAGTACTTC
TRBJ1-1	many	.	TRBV11-2	CASSLGRTAQDTEAFF	TGTGCCAGCAGCTTAGGCCGGACAGCACAGGACACTGAAGCTTTCTTT
TRBJ1-5	many	.	TRBV6-2/TRBV6-3	CASSSPKTNTGMGNQPQHF	TGTGCCAGCAGTTCCCCGAAGACTAACACAGGGATGGGCAATCAGCCCCAGCATTTT
TRBJ2-7	many	.	TRBV6-2/TRBV6-3	CASRKSGSSYEQYF	TGTGCCAGCAGAAAGAGCGGTAGCTCCTACGAGCAGTACTTC
TRBJ1-1	many	.	TRBV19	CASMAEGVEGTEAFF	TGTGCCAGTATGGCGGAGGGAGTGGAGGGAACTGAAGCTTTCTTT
TRBJ1-2	many	.	TRBV12-3/TRBV12-4	CASSLRQHLGYTF	TGTGCCAGCAGTTTAAGGCAACACCTTGGCTACACCTTC
TRBJ2-5	.	.	TRBV20-1	CSARVVSRGRETQYF	TGCAGTGCTAGAGTGGTGTCGAGGGGCCGAGAGACCCAGTACTTC
TRBJ1-5	.	.	TRBV19	CASSIARERGQPQHF	TGTGCCAGTAGTATAGCCCGGGAGAGAGGTCAGCCCCAGCATTTT
TRBJ1-1	few	.	TRBV19	CASSIAQGNTEAFF	TGTGCCAGTAGTATTGCACAGGGGAACACTGAAGCTTTCTTT
TRBJ2-7	many	.	TRBV7-6	CASSFRGLLDEQYF	TGTGCCAGCAGCTTTCGGGGCCTCTTGGACGAGCAGTACTTC
TRBJ1-3	many	.	TRBV6-1	CASSRQSAGNTIYF	TGTGCCAGCAGTAGACAGTCAGCTGGAAACACCATATATTTT
TRBJ2-2	many	TRBD2	TRBV27	CASSFTGGASTGELFF	TGTGCCAGCAGTTTCACCGGGGGGGCCTCCACCGGGGAGCTGTTTTTT
TRBJ1-2	many	TRBD1	TRBV6-2/TRBV6-3	CASRRTGGRDGYTF	TGTGCCAGCAGGAGGACAGGGGGCCGGGATGGCTACACCTTC
TRBJ2-2	many	.	TRBV6-1	CASSGGQPNTGELFF	TGTGCCAGCAGCGGAGGACAGCCGAACACCGGGGAGCTGTTTTTT
TRBJ1-2	many	.	TRBV10-3	CAISESGASYGYTF	TGTGCCATCAGTGAGTCAGGGGCGAGCTATGGCTACACCTTC